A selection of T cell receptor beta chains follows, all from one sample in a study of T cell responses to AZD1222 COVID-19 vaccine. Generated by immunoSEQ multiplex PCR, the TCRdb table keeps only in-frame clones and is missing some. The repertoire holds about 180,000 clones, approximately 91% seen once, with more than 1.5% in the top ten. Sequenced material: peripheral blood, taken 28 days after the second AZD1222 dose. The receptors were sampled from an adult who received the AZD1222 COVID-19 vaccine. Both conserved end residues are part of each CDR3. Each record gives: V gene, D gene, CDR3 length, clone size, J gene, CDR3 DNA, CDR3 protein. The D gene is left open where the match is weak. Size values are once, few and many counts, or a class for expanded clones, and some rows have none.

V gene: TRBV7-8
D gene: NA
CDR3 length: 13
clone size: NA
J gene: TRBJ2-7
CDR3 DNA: TGTGCCAGCAGCCGGGGCTTTATCTACGAGCAGTACTTC
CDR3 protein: CASSRGFIYEQYF

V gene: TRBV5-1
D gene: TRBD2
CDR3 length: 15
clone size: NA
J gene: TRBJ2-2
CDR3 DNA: TGCGCCAGCAGCTTTAGCGGGGGGAGCACCGGGGAGCTGTTTTTT
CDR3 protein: CASSFSGGSTGELFF

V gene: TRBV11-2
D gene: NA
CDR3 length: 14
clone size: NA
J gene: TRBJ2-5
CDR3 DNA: TGTGCCAGCATAGGGCGAGGTCACCAAGAGACCCAGTACTTC
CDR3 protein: CASIGRGHQETQYF

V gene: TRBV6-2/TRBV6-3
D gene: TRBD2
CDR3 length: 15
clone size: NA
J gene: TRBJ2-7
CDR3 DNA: TGTGCCAGCAGTCCACTAGCGGGGGGCACCTACGAGCAGTACTTC
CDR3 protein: CASSPLAGGTYEQYF

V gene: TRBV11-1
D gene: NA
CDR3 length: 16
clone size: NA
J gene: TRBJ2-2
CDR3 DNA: TGTGCCAGCAGCTTAGTATATGGCGAGGGGACCGGGGAGCTGTTTTTT
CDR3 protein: CASSLVYGEGTGELFF

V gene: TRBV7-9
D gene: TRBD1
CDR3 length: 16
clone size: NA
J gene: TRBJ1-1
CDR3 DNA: TGTGCCAGCAGCCCAGCCAGGGGACAGGGCTTTTCAGAAGCTTTCTTT
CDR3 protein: CASSPARGQGFSEAFF

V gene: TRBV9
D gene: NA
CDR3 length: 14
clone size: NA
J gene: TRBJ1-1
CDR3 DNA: TGTGCCAGCAGCGTGGCCCTCGAGGGCACTGAAGCTTTCTTT
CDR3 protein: CASSVALEGTEAFF

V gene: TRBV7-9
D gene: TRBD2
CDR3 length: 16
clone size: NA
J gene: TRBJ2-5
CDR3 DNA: TGTGCCAGCAGTCCTTTCAGGGCTAGCGGGAGGGAGACCCAGTACTTC
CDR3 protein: CASSPFRASGRETQYF

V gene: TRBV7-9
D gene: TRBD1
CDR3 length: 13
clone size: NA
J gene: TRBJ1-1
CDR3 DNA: TGTGCCAGCAGCTTAGCAGGACAGGGCGCAGCTTTCTTT
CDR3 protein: CASSLAGQGAAFF

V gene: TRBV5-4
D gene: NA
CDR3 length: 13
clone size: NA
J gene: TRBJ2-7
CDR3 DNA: TGTGCCAGCAGCCTGTACCCTATAGTGGGCGAGTACTTC
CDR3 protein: CASSLYPIVGEYF

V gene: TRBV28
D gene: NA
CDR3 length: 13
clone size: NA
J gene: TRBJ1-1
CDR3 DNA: TGTGCCAGCAGTTTACCCCTGGGCACTGAAGCTTTCTTT
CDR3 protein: CASSLPLGTEAFF

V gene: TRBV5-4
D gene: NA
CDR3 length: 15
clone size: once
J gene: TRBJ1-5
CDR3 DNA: TGTGCCAGCAGCTTTAGTTTGGGGGGCAATCAGCCCCAGCATTTT
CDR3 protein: CASSFSLGGNQPQHF

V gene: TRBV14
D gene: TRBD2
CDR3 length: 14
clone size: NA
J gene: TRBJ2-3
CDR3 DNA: TGTGCCAGCCGGACTAGCGGGGGGTCAGATACGCAGTATTTT
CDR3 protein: CASRTSGGSDTQYF

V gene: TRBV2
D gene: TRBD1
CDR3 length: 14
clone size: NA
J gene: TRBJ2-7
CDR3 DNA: TGTGCCAGCATTAGGACAGGACTTACCTACGAGCAGTACTTC
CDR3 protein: CASIRTGLTYEQYF

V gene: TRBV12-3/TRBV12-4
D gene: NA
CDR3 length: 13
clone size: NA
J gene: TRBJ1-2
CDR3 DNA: TGTGCCAGCAGTTGGGGGGGGGACTATGGCTACACCTTC
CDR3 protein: CASSWGGDYGYTF